Shown below are 31 T cell receptor beta chains from a single sample sequenced in a study of T-cell memory formation after mild COVID-19. TCRdb redid the calling of the 5' RACE reads with MiXCR, one entry per CDR3 protein. In the table there are 300,000 to 350,000 distinct CDR3 sequences, roughly 13% of which are singletons. The specimen was PBMCs or a T cell subset sorted from them (not recorded which). Every receptor here comes from a man aged 18 to 35 who had mild COVID-19 (a few samples of this study predate the infection). Cell type and time point are not known.

In its sample, this clonotype was seen a few times. The chain links TRBV29-1 to TRBJ2-6, with no clear D. V dropped 7 bases and J dropped 0 bases, with 10 bases sitting between them. Per germline, CDR1 SQVTM and CDR2 ANQGSEA. The CDR3 has 14 amino acids. CDR3 region: CSALGVSGANVLTF. In DNA form, the CDR3 reads TGCAGCGCCCTGGGTGTCTCTGGGGCCAACGTCCTGACTTTC.

This clonotype was picked up a small number of times. This sequence joins TRBV20-1 and TRBJ2-4; D may be TRBD1 or TRBD2 (5 bases each). Germline lookup yields CDR1 DFQATT and CDR2 SNEGSKA (reference sequence). CDR3 length equals 15 residues. V lost 1 base and J lost 6, with 16 bases in between. The CDR3: CSARAVGDNINIQYF. In DNA, the CDR3 is TGCAGTGCTAGAGCCGTGGGGGATAATATAAACATTCAGTACTTC.

In its sample, this clonotype was seen a few times. V usage is TRBV7-2 and J usage is TRBJ1-3; D remains ambiguous. Germline CDR1 SGHTA, CDR2 FQGNSA. The germline V and J ends were trimmed by 7 bases and 0 bases, with 22 bases remaining between them. The CDR3 contains 18 residues. CDR3 sequence: CASILGSSPEGSGNTIYF. The CDR3 DNA reads as TGTGCCAGCATCCTGGGGTCCAGCCCCGAGGGCTCTGGAAACACCATATATTTT.

This clonotype has only a few counts. This chain connects TRBV7-6 to TRBJ2-3, with D unclear. This CDR3 is built from 14 residues. Trimming stripped 5 bases from V and 0 bases from J, with 9 bases between. Germline V gene data show CDR1 as SGHVS and CDR2 as FNYEAQ. CDR3 coding DNA: TGTGCCAGCAGCCGAGCCACTAGCACAGATACGCAGTATTTT. Translating gives CASSRATSTDTQYF.

This chain links TRBV9 with TRBJ1-4, with TRBD1 as a possible D gene (6 bases). There are 15 residues in the CDR3. V was pared by 0 bases and J by 7 bases, with 13 bases between. Germline V lookup: CDR1 SGDLS, CDR2 YYNGEE. This CDR3 is CASSVGGGKGEKLFF. For the CDR3, the DNA is TGTGCCAGCAGCGTAGGTGGGGGCAAGGGTGAAAAACTGTTTTTT.

This clonotype was counted between two and nine times. V usage is TRBV20-1 and J usage is TRBJ2-1, with TRBD2 matching over 8 bases. Looked up from germline, CDR1 is DFQATT and CDR2 is SNEGSKA (reference sequence). The J segment lost 9 bases and the V segment lost 4 bases, leaving 8 bases of the junction unmatched. The CDR3 has 13 amino acids. The chain's CDR3 is CSAKAGAPGEQFF. CDR3 sequence (DNA): TGCAGTGCTAAAGCGGGGGCCCCAGGTGAGCAGTTCTTC.

This clonotype was seen just once. This chain joins TRBV20-1 and TRBJ2-3; 9 bases line up with TRBD2. The CDR3 has 15 amino acids. Germline V gives CDR1 DFQATT, CDR2 SNEGSKA (reference sequence). Germline trimming cut 6 bases from V and 0 bases from J; bases unmatched to any gene: 7. The CDR3 sequence: CSAASGVTSTDTQYF. CDR3 DNA sequence: TGCAGTGCGGCTAGCGGGGTGACTAGCACAGATACGCAGTATTTT.

The J gene is TRBJ2-1, the V gene TRBV14; D might be TRBD2 (5 bases). The CDR3 runs 15 residues. V was clipped by 1 base and J by 8 bases, with 15 bases between them. Germline assignment: CDR1 SGHDN and CDR2 FVKESK. The CDR3: CASSQVASSSYEQFF. CDR3 nucleotide sequence: TGTGCCAGCAGCCAAGTCGCTAGTTCTAGCTATGAGCAGTTCTTC.

This sequence joins TRBV7-2 and TRBJ1-1, with D perhaps TRBD1 (6 bases). Germline V CDR1 and CDR2: SGHTA, FQGNSA. There are 15 residues in the CDR3. V lost 6 bases, J lost 4 bases, and 18 bases lay in between. The CDR3 DNA follows: TGTGCCAGCAGATATAACAGGGCTGGCGTCACTGAAGCTTTCTTT. It specifies CASRYNRAGVTEAFF.

Here the CDR3 reads CARGLRQCGYTF. CDR3 DNA: TGTGCCAGGGGTCTTCGACAGTGTGGCTACACCTTC. This chain connects TRBV3-1 to TRBJ1-2; weak D call: TRBD1 (5 bases). V was pared by 9 bases and J by 7 bases, with 15 bases between. Looked up from germline, CDR1 is LGHDT and CDR2 is YNNKEL (reference sequence). The CDR3 runs to 12 residues.

There are a few counts of this clonotype. The V gene is TRBV20-1, the J gene TRBJ1-5; D is uncertain. Trimming removed 0 bases from V and 4 bases from J, with 16 bases in between. Germline CDR1 reads DFQATT; CDR2 reads SNEGSKA (reference sequence). The CDR3 runs to 16 residues. The DNA of the CDR3 is TGCAGTGCTAGAGATCCCCTCGTGGAAGTTAATCAGCCCCAGCATTTT. Amino acids: CSARDPLVEVNQPQHF.

This chain connects TRBV20-1 to TRBJ1-1; D unclear. The CDR3 has 12 residues. CDR1 is DFQATT, CDR2 SNEGSKA, per germline (reference sequence). The CDR3 is CKALSGNTEAFF. CDR3 nucleotide sequence: TGCAAAGCCCTGTCAGGGAACACTGAAGCTTTCTTT.

This rearrangement joins TRBV6-2 or TRBV6-3 to TRBJ2-5; D not certain. Trimming took 6 bases from V and 4 from J, leaving 9 bases between them. The V gene's germline CDR1 is MNHEY and CDR2 SVGEGT. The CDR3 is made up of 12 amino acids. CDR3 nucleotide sequence: TGTGCCAGCAGCCTGTTCGGAGAGACCCAGTACTTC. The encoded protein is CASSLFGETQYF.

V gene TRBV20-1 combines with J gene TRBJ1-2; D is unresolved. Germline values: CDR1 DFQATT, CDR2 SNEGSKA (reference sequence). This CDR3 has 14 amino acids. Trimming stripped 3 bases from V and 4 bases from J, with 15 bases between. The CDR3: CSASVRRPFYGYTF. The CDR3 nucleotides read TGCAGTGCTAGTGTCCGTAGGCCTTTCTATGGCTACACCTTC.

This clonotype was observed a handful of times. The chain has TRBV7-9 and TRBJ2-5; maybe TRBD1 (5 bases). The CDR3 runs to 12 residues. Germline-derived CDR1 and CDR2 are SEHNR and FQNEAQ (reference sequence). Deletions cut 5 bases from V and 11 bases from J, with 15 bases between. For the CDR3, the DNA is TGTGCCAGCAGCCCGACAGAACCTAAGCAGTACTTC. It codes for CASSPTEPKQYF.

This clonotype occurred a few times. This chain uses TRBV20-1 with TRBJ1-4; TRBD1 might be the D (5 bases). The CDR3 contains 14 residues. Trimming removed 6 bases from V and 4 bases from J, with 15 bases in between. Looked up from germline, CDR1 is DFQATT and CDR2 is SNEGSKA (reference sequence). The CDR3 sequence: CSASNGGDNEKLFF. DNA for the CDR3: TGCAGTGCCAGCAATGGGGGGGATAATGAAAAACTGTTTTTT.

The sample holds a few counts of this clonotype. V gene TRBV12-3 or TRBV12-4 combines with J gene TRBJ1-1, with 9 bases that match TRBD1. CDR3 length: 13 residues. J gave up 4 bases and V 6 bases, and 3 bases lay outside the gene matches. The CDR3 nucleotides read TGTGCCAGCAGGGGACAGGGTTTCACTGAAGCTTTCTTT. Translation: CASRGQGFTEAFF.

The chain combines TRBV4-1 with TRBJ2-2; D is unresolved. This CDR3 spans 14 amino acids. Germline CDR1 MGHRA, CDR2 YSYEKL. Trimming removed 4 bases from V and 4 bases from J, with 10 bases in between. For the CDR3, the DNA is TGCGCCAGCAGCCCCCATTCAGTCACCGGGGAGCTGTTTTTT. Amino acid sequence: CASSPHSVTGELFF.

This clonotype turned up a few times. The rearrangement joins TRBV7-6 to TRBJ2-1; no clear D. Germline V gene lookup returns CDR1 SGHVS and CDR2 FNYEAQ. The CDR3 extends over 17 amino acids. With 0 bases removed from V and 6 bases from J, the gap between germline ends came to 18 bases. In nucleotides, the CDR3 is TGTGCCAGCAGCTTAGCACCCCTTTCCCGGACGGGCAATGAGCAGTTCTTC. It translates to CASSLAPLSRTGNEQFF.

V and J are TRBV5-1 and TRBJ1-1; 7 bases map to TRBD1. Germline CDR1 is SGHRS and CDR2 is YFSETQ. Losses at the gene ends were 3 bases for V and 2 bases for J; bases not matched to a gene: 4. The CDR3 runs 14 residues. The CDR3 reads CASSSRGFNTEAFF. Written as DNA, the CDR3 is TGCGCCAGCAGCTCCAGGGGGTTTAACACTGAAGCTTTCTTT. Looking up the rest from reference TRBV5-1 and TRBJ1-1 gives the full variable domain: KAGVTQTPRYLIKTRGQQVTLSCSPISGHRSVSWYQQTPGQGLQFLFEYFSETQRNKGNFPGRFSGRQFSNSRSEMNVSTLELGDSALYLCASSSRGFNTEAFFGQGTRLTVV.

This sequence joins TRBV27 and TRBJ1-2; a weak D match, TRBD1 (5 bases). Germline V gene data show CDR1 as MNHEY and CDR2 as SMNVEV (reference sequence). The CDR3 has 14 amino acids. The V and J ends lost 4 bases and 5 bases respectively, with 14 bases between them. The CDR3 nucleotides are TGTGCCAGCAGTTCCATCGGGACGGCATATGGCTACACCTTC. It translates to CASSSIGTAYGYTF.

The DNA of the CDR3 is TGCGCCAGCAGCCAAGATTGGAAATTGGAGACCCAGTACTTC. Its translation: CASSQDWKLETQYF. V and J are TRBV4-3 and TRBJ2-5; D unclear. Germline V gives CDR1 LGHNA, CDR2 YSLEER. The CDR3 has 14 residues. The V end lost 0 bases, the J end lost 5 bases, and 10 bases lay between the germline ends.

The chain has TRBV5-1 and TRBJ2-3; tentatively, D is TRBD1 or TRBD2 (5 bases each). Germline V gene sequence: CDR1 SGHRS, CDR2 YFSETQ. This CDR3 contains 16 residues. The germline V and J ends were trimmed by 4 bases and 4 bases, with 19 bases remaining between them. CDR3 coding DNA: TGCGCCAGCAGCGACCAGGGAGTTGGGTCCGCAGATACGCAGTATTTT. This sequence encodes CASSDQGVGSADTQYF.

This clonotype was observed many times. V is TRBV6-5 and J is TRBJ2-2; the match to TRBD2 covers 7 bases. CDR3 length: 16 amino acids. Trimming took 2 bases from V and 5 from J; bases not matched to a gene: 8. The germline V gene has CDR1 MNHEY and CDR2 SVGAGI. The CDR3 here is CASSYQGLSLTGELFF. CDR3 nucleotides: TGTGCCAGCAGTTACCAGGGACTAAGTCTAACCGGGGAGCTGTTTTTT.

The chain recombines TRBV6-5 with TRBJ1-6; D uncertain. Germline assignment: CDR1 MNHEY and CDR2 SVGAGI. The CDR3 has 15 amino acids. Trimming shortened V by 2 bases and J by 4 bases, and 9 bases separated the two germline ends. The CDR3 DNA follows: TGTGCCAGCAGTTACCGCCGGGAGTATAATTCACCCCTCCACTTT. This translates into CASSYRREYNSPLHF.

Ten or more counts support this clonotype. The chain links TRBV20-1 to TRBJ2-1; 7 nucleotides match TRBD2. The V gene's germline CDR1 is DFQATT and CDR2 SNEGSKA (reference sequence). CDR3 length equals 15 residues. Losses at the gene ends were 3 bases for V and 3 bases for J; bases not matched to a gene: 8. The CDR3, as DNA: TGCAGTGCTAGCATAGAGCGGGGCGTCTACAATGAGCAGTTCTTC. Translated, it gives CSASIERGVYNEQFF.

This clonotype has a handful of counts. V and J are TRBV6-2 or TRBV6-3 and TRBJ1-5, with D unclear. From germline, CDR1 is MNHEY and CDR2 SVGEGT. V was cut by 8 bases and J by 9 bases, with 17 bases left in between. The CDR3 is 13 residues long. CDR3 DNA: TGTGCCAGCTCCCCCACGGGAGGACTGCCCCAGCATTTT. This gives the protein CASSPTGGLPQHF.

The V call is TRBV4-3, the J call TRBJ2-7; TRBD1 aligns across 8 bases. The trim removed 0 bases at V and 2 bases at J, leaving 3 bases unmatched. The germline V gene has CDR1 LGHNA and CDR2 YSLEER. This CDR3 has 15 amino acids. DNA of the CDR3: TGCGCCAGCAGCCAAGAATACAGGGGGACCTACGAGCAGTACTTC. Its protein product is CASSQEYRGTYEQYF.

This clonotype showed up many times. This sequence joins TRBV30 and TRBJ2-5; D unresolved. The CDR3 loop spans 11 amino acids. Per the germline V gene, CDR1 is GTSNPN and CDR2 is SVGIG (reference sequence). V was trimmed by 4 bases and J by 3 bases, leaving 6 bases between them. CDR3 residues: CAWNQEETQYF. The DNA for the CDR3 is TGTGCCTGGAATCAGGAAGAGACCCAGTACTTC.

The CDR3 sequence is CAISAGSLRTEAFF. DNA for the CDR3: TGTGCCATCAGTGCTGGTAGCTTAAGAACTGAAGCTTTCTTT. This chain joins TRBV10-3 and TRBJ1-1, with D unclear. Trimming removed 4 bases at V and 5 bases at J, with 14 bases between. Germline V gives CDR1 ENHRY, CDR2 SYGVKD. The CDR3 is made up of 14 amino acids.

This clonotype has more than one count but fewer than ten. The V and J genes are TRBV11-1 and TRBJ1-2; perhaps TRBD1 as D (5 bases). Germline V gene sequence: CDR1 SGHAT, CDR2 FQDESV (reference sequence). V gave up 5 bases and J gave up 1 base, with 8 bases separating them. The CDR3 runs to 13 residues. The CDR3 sequence is CASSRQFNYGYTF. Written as DNA, the CDR3 is TGTGCCAGCAGCAGACAGTTTAACTATGGCTACACCTTC.